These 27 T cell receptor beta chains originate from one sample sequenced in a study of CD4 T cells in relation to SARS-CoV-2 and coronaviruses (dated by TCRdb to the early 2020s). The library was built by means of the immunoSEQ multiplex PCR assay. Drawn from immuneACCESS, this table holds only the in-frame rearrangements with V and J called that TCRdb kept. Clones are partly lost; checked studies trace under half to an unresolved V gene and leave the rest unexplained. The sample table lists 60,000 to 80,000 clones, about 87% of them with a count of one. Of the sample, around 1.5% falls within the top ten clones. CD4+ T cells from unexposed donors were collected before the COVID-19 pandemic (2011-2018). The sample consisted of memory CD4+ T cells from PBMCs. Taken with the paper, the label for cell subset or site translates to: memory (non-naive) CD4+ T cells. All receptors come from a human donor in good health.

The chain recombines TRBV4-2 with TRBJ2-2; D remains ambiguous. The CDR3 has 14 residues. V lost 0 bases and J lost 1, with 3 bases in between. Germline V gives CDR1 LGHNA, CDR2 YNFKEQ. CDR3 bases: TGTGCCAGCAGCCAAGATCTGAACACCGGGGAGCTGTTTTTT. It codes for CASSQDLNTGELFF.

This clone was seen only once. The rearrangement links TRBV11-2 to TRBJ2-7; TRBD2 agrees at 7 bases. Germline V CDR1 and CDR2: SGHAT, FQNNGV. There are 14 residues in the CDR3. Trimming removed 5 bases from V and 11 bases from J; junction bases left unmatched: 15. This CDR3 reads CASSLIRGGAEKYF. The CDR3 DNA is TGTGCCAGCAGCCTTATTCGCGGGGGAGCAGAAAAGTACTTC. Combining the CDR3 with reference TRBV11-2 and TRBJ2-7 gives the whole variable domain EAGVAQSPRYKIIEKRQSVAFWCNPISGHATLYWYQQILGQGPKLLIQFQNNGVVDDSQLPKDRFSAERLKGVDSTLKIQPAKLEDSAVYLCASSLIRGGAEKYFGPGTRLTVT.

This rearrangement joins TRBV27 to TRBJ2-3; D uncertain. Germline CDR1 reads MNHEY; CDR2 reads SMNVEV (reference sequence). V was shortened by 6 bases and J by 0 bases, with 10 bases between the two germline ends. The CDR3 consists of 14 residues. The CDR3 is CASSSVISTDTQYF. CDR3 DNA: TGTGCCAGCAGCTCAGTCATTAGCACAGATACGCAGTATTTT.

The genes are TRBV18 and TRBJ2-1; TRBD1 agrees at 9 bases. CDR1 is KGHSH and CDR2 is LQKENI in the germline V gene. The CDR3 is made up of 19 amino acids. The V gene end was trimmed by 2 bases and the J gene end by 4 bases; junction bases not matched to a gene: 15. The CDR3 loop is CASSPSPGTGTGRYNEQFF. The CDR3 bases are TGTGCCAGCTCACCATCTCCGGGGACCGGGACAGGGAGGTACAATGAGCAGTTCTTC.

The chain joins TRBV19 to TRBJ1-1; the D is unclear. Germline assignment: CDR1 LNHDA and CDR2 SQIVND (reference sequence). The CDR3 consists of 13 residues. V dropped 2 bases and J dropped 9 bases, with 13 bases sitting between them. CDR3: CASSISGLKKAFF. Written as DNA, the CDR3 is TGTGCCAGTAGTATATCGGGCCTCAAAAAAGCTTTCTTT.

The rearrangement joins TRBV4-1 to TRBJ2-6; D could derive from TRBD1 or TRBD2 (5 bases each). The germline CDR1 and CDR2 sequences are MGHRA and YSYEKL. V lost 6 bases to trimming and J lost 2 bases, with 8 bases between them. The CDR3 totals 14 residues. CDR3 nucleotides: TGCGCCAGCAGTGTGGGGGCTGGGGCCAACGTCCTGACTTTC. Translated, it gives CASSVGAGANVLTF.

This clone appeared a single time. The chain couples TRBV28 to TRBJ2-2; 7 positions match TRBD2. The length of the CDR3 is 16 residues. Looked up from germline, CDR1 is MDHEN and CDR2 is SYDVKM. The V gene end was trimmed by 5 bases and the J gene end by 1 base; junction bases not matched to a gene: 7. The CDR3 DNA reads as TGTGCCAGCAGTGTACGGGCTAGCGGGAACACCGGGGAGCTGTTTTTT. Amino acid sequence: CASSVRASGNTGELFF.

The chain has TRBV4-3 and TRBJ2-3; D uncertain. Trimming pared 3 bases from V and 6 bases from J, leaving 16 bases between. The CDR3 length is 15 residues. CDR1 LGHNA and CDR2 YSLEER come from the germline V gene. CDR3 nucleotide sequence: TGCGCCAGCAGCCAGTCGGCCACCCGGGCGGATACGCAGTATTTT. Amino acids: CASSQSATRADTQYF.

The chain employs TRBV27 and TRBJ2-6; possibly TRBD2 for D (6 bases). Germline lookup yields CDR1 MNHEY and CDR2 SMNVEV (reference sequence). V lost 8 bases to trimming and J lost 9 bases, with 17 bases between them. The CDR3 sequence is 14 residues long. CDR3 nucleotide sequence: TGTGCCAGCCGACGACTAGAATCGGGCAACGTCCTGACTTTC. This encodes CASRRLESGNVLTF. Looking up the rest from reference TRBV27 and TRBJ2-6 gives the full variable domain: EAQVTQNPRYLITVTGKKLTVTCSQNMNHEYMSWYRQDPGLGLRQIYYSMNVEVTDKGDVPEGYKVSRKEKRNFPLILESPSPNQTSLYFCASRRLESGNVLTFGAGSRLTVL.

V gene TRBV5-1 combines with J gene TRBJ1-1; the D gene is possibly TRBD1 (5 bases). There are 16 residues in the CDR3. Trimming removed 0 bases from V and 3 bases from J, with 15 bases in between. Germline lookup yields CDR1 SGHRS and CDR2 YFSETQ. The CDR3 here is CASSLVSQGGDTEAFF. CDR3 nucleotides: TGCGCCAGCAGCTTGGTTAGTCAGGGAGGGGACACTGAAGCTTTCTTT.

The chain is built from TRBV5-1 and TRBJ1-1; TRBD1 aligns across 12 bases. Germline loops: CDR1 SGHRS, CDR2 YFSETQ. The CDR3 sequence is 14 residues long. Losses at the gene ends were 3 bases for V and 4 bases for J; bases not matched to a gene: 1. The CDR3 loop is CASSWDRGRTEAFF. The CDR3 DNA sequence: TGCGCCAGCAGCTGGGACAGGGGGCGCACTGAAGCTTTCTTT.

The CDR3 nucleotides are TGTGCCAGCAGCGTAGGTCCGAACACTGAAGCTTTCTTT. It codes for CASSVGPNTEAFF. This chain links TRBV9 with TRBJ1-1, with D hard to call. V was cut by 0 bases and J by 1 base, with 4 bases left in between. The germline V gene encodes CDR1 SGDLS and CDR2 YYNGEE. The CDR3 covers 13 residues.

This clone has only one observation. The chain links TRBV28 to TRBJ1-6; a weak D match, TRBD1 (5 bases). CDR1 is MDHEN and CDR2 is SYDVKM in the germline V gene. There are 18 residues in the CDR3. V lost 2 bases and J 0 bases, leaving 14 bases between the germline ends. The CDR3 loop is CASSLTSGLSSYNSPLHF. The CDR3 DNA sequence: TGTGCCAGCAGTTTAACTTCAGGGCTAAGCTCCTATAATTCACCCCTCCACTTT. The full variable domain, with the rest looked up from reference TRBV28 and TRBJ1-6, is DVKVTQSSRYLVKRTGEKVFLECVQDMDHENMFWYRQDPGLGLRLIYFSYDVKMKEKGDIPEGYSVSREKKERFSLILESASTNQTSMYLCASSLTSGLSSYNSPLHFGNGTRLTVT.

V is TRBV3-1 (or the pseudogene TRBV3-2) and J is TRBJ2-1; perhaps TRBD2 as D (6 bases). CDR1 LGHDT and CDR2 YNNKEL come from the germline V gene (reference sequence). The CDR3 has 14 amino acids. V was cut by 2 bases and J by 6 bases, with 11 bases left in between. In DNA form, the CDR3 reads TGTGCCAGCAGCCAACCTAGCGCAGGCAATGAGCAGTTCTTC. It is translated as CASSQPSAGNEQFF.

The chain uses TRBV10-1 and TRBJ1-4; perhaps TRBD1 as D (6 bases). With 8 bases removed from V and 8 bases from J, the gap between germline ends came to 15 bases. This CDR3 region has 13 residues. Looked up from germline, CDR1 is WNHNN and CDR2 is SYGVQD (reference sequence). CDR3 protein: CASARGLGEKLFF. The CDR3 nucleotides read TGCGCCAGCGCAAGGGGGTTAGGAGAAAAACTGTTTTTT.

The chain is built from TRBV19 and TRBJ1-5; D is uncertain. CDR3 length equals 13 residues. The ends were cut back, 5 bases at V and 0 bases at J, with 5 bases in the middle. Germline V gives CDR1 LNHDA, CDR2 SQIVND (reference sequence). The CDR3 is CASSWGSNQPQHF. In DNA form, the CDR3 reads TGTGCCAGTAGTTGGGGTAGCAATCAGCCCCAGCATTTT.

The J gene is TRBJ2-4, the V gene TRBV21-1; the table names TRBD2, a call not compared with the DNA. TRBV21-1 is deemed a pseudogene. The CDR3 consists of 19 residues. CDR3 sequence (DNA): TGTGCCAGCAGCAAAGGAAGTGAGGGACTAGATTCGGCCAAAAACATTCAGTACTTC. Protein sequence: CASSKGSEGLDSAKNIQYF.

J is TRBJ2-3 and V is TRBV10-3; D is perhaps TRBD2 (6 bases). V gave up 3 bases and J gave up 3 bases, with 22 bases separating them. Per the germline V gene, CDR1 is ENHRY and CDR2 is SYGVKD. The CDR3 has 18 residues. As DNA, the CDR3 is TGTGCCATCAGTGAAAGTGTCCTAGCCCGGGAGAGGACAGATACGCAGTATTTT. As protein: CAISESVLARERTDTQYF.

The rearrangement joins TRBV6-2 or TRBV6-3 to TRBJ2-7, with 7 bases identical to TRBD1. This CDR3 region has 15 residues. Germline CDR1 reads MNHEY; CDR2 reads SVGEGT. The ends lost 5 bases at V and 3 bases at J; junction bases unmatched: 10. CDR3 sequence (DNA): TGTGCCAGCAGTGCCACCGGGACAGCAGGCTACGAGCAGTACTTC. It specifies CASSATGTAGYEQYF.

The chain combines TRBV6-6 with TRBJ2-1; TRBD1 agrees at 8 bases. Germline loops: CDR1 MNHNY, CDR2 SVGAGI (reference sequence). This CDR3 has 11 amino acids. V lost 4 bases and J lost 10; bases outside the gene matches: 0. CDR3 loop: CASSWTGEQFF. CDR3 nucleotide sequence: TGTGCCAGCAGTTGGACAGGGGAGCAGTTCTTC.

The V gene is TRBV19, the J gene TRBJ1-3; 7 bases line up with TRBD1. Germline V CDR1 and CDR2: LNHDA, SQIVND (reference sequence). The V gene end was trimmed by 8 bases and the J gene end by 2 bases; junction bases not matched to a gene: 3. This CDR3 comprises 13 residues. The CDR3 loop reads CASRQGPGNTIYF. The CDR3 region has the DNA TGTGCCAGTCGACAGGGCCCTGGAAACACCATATATTTT.

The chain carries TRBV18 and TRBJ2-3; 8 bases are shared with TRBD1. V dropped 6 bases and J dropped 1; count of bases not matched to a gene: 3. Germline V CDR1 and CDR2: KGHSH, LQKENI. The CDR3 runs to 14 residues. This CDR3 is CASSLRGRTDTQYF. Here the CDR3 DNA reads TGTGCCAGCTCGCTCAGGGGGCGCACAGATACGCAGTATTTT.

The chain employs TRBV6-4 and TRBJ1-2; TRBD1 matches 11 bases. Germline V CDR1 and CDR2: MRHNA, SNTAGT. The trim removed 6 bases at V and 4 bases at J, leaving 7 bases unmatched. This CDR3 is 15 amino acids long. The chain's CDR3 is CASSDHGTGGYGYTF. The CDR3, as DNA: TGTGCCAGCAGCGATCACGGGACAGGGGGCTATGGCTACACCTTC.

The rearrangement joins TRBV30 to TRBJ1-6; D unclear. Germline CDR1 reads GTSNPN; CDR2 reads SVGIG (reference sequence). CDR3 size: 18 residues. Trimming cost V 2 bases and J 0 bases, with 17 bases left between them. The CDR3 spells CAWSSGRSLSSYNSPLHF. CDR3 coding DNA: TGTGCCTGGAGTAGCGGACGAAGTTTAAGCTCCTATAATTCACCCCTCCACTTT.

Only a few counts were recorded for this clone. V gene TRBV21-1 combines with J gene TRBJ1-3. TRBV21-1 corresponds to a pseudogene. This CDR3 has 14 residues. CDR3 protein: CASSKPGPGNTIYF. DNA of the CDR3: TGTGCCAGCAGCAAGCCGGGGCCTGGAAACACCATATATTTT.

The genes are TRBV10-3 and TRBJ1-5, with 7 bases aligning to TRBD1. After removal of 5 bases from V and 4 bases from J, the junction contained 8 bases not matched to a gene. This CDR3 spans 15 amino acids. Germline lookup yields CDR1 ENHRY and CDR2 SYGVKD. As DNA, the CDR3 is TGTGCCATCAGTCCCTACGGACAGGTTAATCAGCCCCAGCATTTT. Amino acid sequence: CAISPYGQVNQPQHF.

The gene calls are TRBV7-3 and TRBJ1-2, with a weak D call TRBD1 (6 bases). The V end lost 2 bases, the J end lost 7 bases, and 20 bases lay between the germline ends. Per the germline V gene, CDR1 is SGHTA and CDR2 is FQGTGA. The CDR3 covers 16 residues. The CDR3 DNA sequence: TGTGCCAGCAGCTTACGCCCGGGCAGGGGTGTCGGTGGCTACACCTTC. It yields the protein CASSLRPGRGVGGYTF.